Listed below are T cell receptor beta chains from one sample, sequenced in a study of early T cells in non-severe SARS-CoV-2 infection. Via MiXCR, TCRdb re-called the 5' RACE reads, giving one row per CDR3 protein. The sample holds roughly 53,000 distinct CDR3 sequences, roughly 8.7% seen once. The sequencing here drew on whole blood, taken at baseline. All receptors derive from an adult who was a healthcare worker with PCR-confirmed SARS-CoV-2 infection or an uninfected control (not recorded which). Both conserved end residues are part of each CDR3. D genes are given only for firm matches. Only some rows state a clone size, as once, few, many or a class for expanded clones.

D gene,V gene,clone size,J gene,CDR3 protein,CDR3 DNA
TRBD2,TRBV29-1,NA,TRBJ2-1,CSVSPSGSEQFF,TGCAGCGTGTCCCCTAGCGGGAGTGAGCAGTTCTTC
NA,TRBV6-2/TRBV6-3,many,TRBJ2-5,CASSRRVTQETQYF,TGTGCCAGCAGTCGCAGAGTTACTCAAGAGACCCAGTACTTC
NA,TRBV6-1,NA,TRBJ1-3,CASSGEYGNTIYF,TGTGCCAGCAGTGGGGAGTACGGAAACACCATATATTTT
NA,TRBV6-2/TRBV6-3,NA,TRBJ2-3,CASSYSDTQYF,TGTGCCAGCAGTTACTCAGATACGCAGTATTTT
TRBD2,TRBV18,NA,TRBJ2-3,CASSPPIAGALPDTQYF,TGTGCCAGCTCACCACCGATAGCGGGAGCCCTCCCTGATACGCAGTATTTT
NA,TRBV12-5,NA,TRBJ2-7,CASGLEGERVYEQYF,TGTGCTAGTGGTTTGGAGGGGGAGAGAGTTTACGAGCAGTACTTC
TRBD2,TRBV24-1,many,TRBJ2-5,CATSDRLANKETQYF,TGTGCCACCAGTGATCGACTAGCGAACAAAGAGACCCAGTACTTC
TRBD1,TRBV24-1,many,TRBJ1-1,CATSQGGTEAFF,TGTGCCACCAGTCAGGGGGGCACTGAAGCTTTCTTT
NA,TRBV12-3/TRBV12-4,NA,TRBJ2-3,CASSWVGDTQYF,TGTGCCAGCAGTTGGGTAGGAGATACGCAGTATTTT
NA,TRBV20-1,NA,TRBJ1-2,CSADTGTKGNYGYTF,TGCAGTGCAGACACCGGGACAAAGGGGAACTATGGCTACACCTTC
TRBD2,TRBV6-1,few,TRBJ2-5,CASNQGGWAQETQYF,TGTGCCAGCAACCAGGGAGGGTGGGCCCAAGAGACCCAGTACTTC
NA,TRBV7-9,many,TRBJ1-5,CASSLGDYYQPQHF,TGTGCCAGCAGCCTGGGGGACTACTATCAGCCCCAGCATTTT
TRBD1,TRBV7-9,NA,TRBJ2-7,CASSYDPLTGVYEQYF,TGTGCCAGCAGCTACGATCCCTTGACAGGGGTTTACGAGCAGTACTTC
TRBD1,TRBV6-5,many,TRBJ2-7,CASSYTDRASYEQYF,TGTGCCAGCAGTTACACCGACAGGGCGTCGTACGAGCAGTACTTC
NA,TRBV6-5,few,TRBJ2-2,CASSYLQGGNTGELFF,TGTGCCAGCAGTTATCTACAAGGGGGGAACACCGGGGAGCTGTTTTTT
NA,TRBV6-1,many,TRBJ2-7,CASAQWVIYEQYF,TGTGCCAGCGCCCAGTGGGTAATCTACGAGCAGTACTTC
NA,TRBV6-5,NA,TRBJ2-7,CASSSPTGTYEQYF,TGTGCCAGCAGTTCTCCGACTGGGACCTACGAGCAGTACTTC
NA,TRBV7-6,few,TRBJ2-3,CASSFSLTDTQYF,TGTGCCAGCAGCTTTAGTCTCACAGATACGCAGTATTTT
TRBD1,TRBV4-2,NA,TRBJ2-3,CASSQVQTGATDTQYF,TGTGCCAGCAGCCAAGTTCAGACAGGGGCCACAGATACGCAGTATTTT
TRBD2,TRBV11-2,few,TRBJ2-5,CASSLGGLRFETQYF,TGTGCCAGCAGCTTAGGGGGACTAAGGTTCGAGACCCAGTACTTC
NA,TRBV29-1,many,TRBJ1-4,CSVEKGGMEEKLFF,TGCAGCGTTGAAAAGGGGGGAATGGAGGAAAAACTGTTTTTT
NA,TRBV25-1,few,TRBJ1-1,CASESGNTEAFF,TGTGCCAGCGAATCCGGGAACACTGAAGCTTTCTTT
NA,TRBV7-9,many,TRBJ1-2,CASSWEDYGYTF,TGTGCCAGCAGCTGGGAAGACTATGGCTACACCTTC
NA,TRBV10-3,NA,TRBJ1-6,CAISEGHNSPLHF,TGTGCCATCAGTGAGGGGCATAATTCACCCCTCCACTTT
NA,TRBV6-5,few,TRBJ2-1,CASSPGWVRDPYEQFF,TGTGCCAGCAGCCCCGGGTGGGTGCGGGACCCTTATGAGCAGTTCTTC
NA,TRBV28,few,TRBJ2-1,CASSPDRGPHNEQFF,TGTGCCAGCAGTCCCGACCGGGGACCACACAATGAGCAGTTCTTC